This TCR beta chain was found in a study of T cell repertoires in cytomegalovirus infection. Study-wide findings and caveats: In two of eight donors, the top clonotype was HLA-C-restricted CMV-specific. Summed public TCR beta family frequency identified CMV carriers bearing the relevant HLA.

TCRdb called the reads again in MiXCR, with one record for every CDR3 protein. The data show about half a million distinct CDR3 sequences, with around 30% seen just once and roughly a sixth held by the top ten. CDR1 LNHDA and CDR2 SQIVND come from the germline V gene (reference sequence). The CDR3 loop spans 14 amino acids. Trimming stripped 3 bases from V and 3 bases from J, with 9 bases between. About this clonotype itself: The target antigen is unknown.

The sequencing here drew on cultured PBMCs, taken from culture after CMV antigen stimulation. The clonotype was recovered from a human donor in good health (CMV status not recorded). Some clones in this sample may be carry-over from other donors' samples. The V call is TRBV19, the J call TRBJ1-5; TRBD1 is a possible D gene (6 bases). The CDR3 region has the DNA TGTGCCAGTAGTATTAGACAGGTCAATCAGCCCCAGCATTTT. Its protein product is CASSIRQVNQPQHF.